The clone carrying this TCR beta chain came up once. Participants were placed into cohorts based on the clinical history they reported. Repertoires were generated with immunoSEQ multiplex PCR, while TCRdb's copy carries only in-frame clones and drops some. The profile shows fewer than 250,000 clones, more than 70% of them singletons. The CDR3 runs 16 residues. CDR1 is LNHDA and CDR2 is SQIVND in the germline V gene (reference sequence). V was clipped by 2 bases and J by 6 bases; unmatched bases: 8. The data originate from a study of blood T cell repertoires in COVID-19. Sequenced sample: PBMCs or T cells enriched from blood (not recorded which). The V gene is TRBV19, the J gene TRBJ1-4; TRBD1 matches 8 bases. The sequence was obtained from a woman in her forties or fifties who had recovered from COVID-19. Here the CDR3 reads CASSITGQVRDEKLFF. The DNA for the CDR3 is TGTGCCAGTAGTATAACGGGACAGGTCCGGGATGAAAAACTGTTTTTT.